The 25 T cell receptor beta chains in this list originate from one sample, sequenced in a study of blood T cell repertoires in COVID-19. Sequencing used immunoSEQ multiplex PCR; TCRdb keeps in-frame clones, though not all of them. This sample has under 150,000 clones, with around four fifths found just once. The sequencing input was peripheral blood. The source of these receptors is a woman aged 40 to 50 with active or convalescent COVID-19.

The chain is built from TRBV18 and TRBJ2-3; 13 bases map to TRBD2. Looked up from germline, CDR1 is KGHSH and CDR2 is LQKENI. The CDR3 contains 19 residues. Trimming at V came to 0 bases and at J to 2 bases, leaving 8 bases not matched to a gene. Written as DNA, the CDR3 is TGTGCCAGCTCACCACCGGCCGGGGGACTAGCGGGAAACACAGATACGCAGTATTTT. It yields the protein CASSPPAGGLAGNTDTQYF.

The chain combines TRBV7-2 with TRBJ1-1; TRBD1 might be the D (5 bases). CDR3 length: 14 amino acids. The germline V gene encodes CDR1 SGHTA and CDR2 FQGNSA. Between the trimmed V and J ends, which lost 5 bases and 1 base, there was a span of 11 bases. CDR3 residues: CASSLGLPNTEAFF. The CDR3, as DNA: TGTGCCAGCAGCCTGGGACTCCCGAACACTGAAGCTTTCTTT. The variable domain in full, completed from reference TRBV7-2 and TRBJ1-1, reads GAGVSQSPSNKVTEKGKDVELRCDPISGHTALYWYRQSLGQGLEFLIYFQGNSAPDKSGLPSDRFSAERTGGSVSTLTIQRTQQEDSAVYLCASSLGLPNTEAFFGQGTRLTVV.

This clone was observed a single time. V is TRBV5-1 and J is TRBJ2-7, with TRBD1 matching 10 bases. Germline-derived CDR1 and CDR2 are SGHRS and YFSETQ. The CDR3 covers 15 residues. Germline trimming cut 4 bases from V and 6 bases from J; bases unmatched to any gene: 10. The CDR3 DNA is TGCGCCAGCAGCGGAAAGGGACAGGGGTTGGGCGAGCAGTACTTC. Protein product: CASSGKGQGLGEQYF.

In nucleotides, the CDR3 is TGTGCCACCTCGGGGTTGCCTAATGAAAAACTGTTTTTT. The encoded protein is CATSGLPNEKLFF. The chain employs TRBV15 and TRBJ1-4; no definite D call. The CDR3 is 13 amino acids. CDR1 and CDR2 (germline): LNHNV, YYDKDF (reference sequence). Trimming stripped 8 bases from V and 3 bases from J, with 10 bases between.

The rearrangement links TRBV19 to TRBJ2-7, with no clear D. Trimming pared 1 base from V and 3 bases from J, leaving 7 bases between. CDR1 LNHDA and CDR2 SQIVND come from the germline V gene (reference sequence). The CDR3 covers 13 residues. The CDR3 reads CASSIVSGYEQYF. As DNA, the CDR3 is TGTGCCAGTAGTATAGTATCGGGCTACGAGCAGTACTTC.

The V call is TRBV5-4, the J call TRBJ2-1; D might be TRBD2 (6 bases). The V end lost 0 bases, the J end lost 2 bases, and 18 bases lay between the germline ends. The CDR3 length is 18 residues. Germline V gene sequence: CDR1 SGHNT, CDR2 YYREEE (reference sequence). CDR3 sequence: CASSLAPRRGATYNEQFF. CDR3 DNA: TGTGCCAGCAGCTTGGCCCCCAGGCGGGGCGCAACCTACAATGAGCAGTTCTTC.

The chain combines TRBV30 with TRBJ2-2; the D is unclear. V lost 0 bases to trimming and J lost 3 bases, with 20 bases between them. The CDR3 extends over 18 amino acids. The germline CDR1 and CDR2 sequences are GTSNPN and SVGIG (reference sequence). CDR3 protein: CAWSVLGFGPRDTGELFF. The CDR3 DNA is TGTGCCTGGAGTGTACTGGGCTTTGGGCCGAGAGACACCGGGGAGCTGTTTTTT. The full variable domain, rest sourced from reference TRBV30 and TRBJ2-2, is SQTIHQWPATLVQPVGSPLSLECTVEGTSNPNLYWYRQAAGRGLQLLFYSVGIGQISSEVPQNLSASRPQDRQFILSSKKLLLSDSGFYLCAWSVLGFGPRDTGELFFGEGSRLTVL.

This sequence joins TRBV7-9 and TRBJ1-3; 12 positions match TRBD1. J gave up 0 bases and V 4 bases, and 7 bases lay outside the gene matches. CDR1 is SEHNR and CDR2 is FQNEAQ in the germline V gene (reference sequence). There are 18 residues in the CDR3. DNA for the CDR3: TGTGCCAGCAGCTACGGGGGACAGGGGGCGATCTCTGGAAACACCATATATTTT. This gives the protein CASSYGGQGAISGNTIYF.

V gene TRBV5-6 combines with J gene TRBJ1-1; D is undetermined. Germline lookup yields CDR1 SGHDT and CDR2 YYEEEE. V was clipped by 4 bases and J by 0 bases, with 16 bases between them. This CDR3 is built from 16 residues. In nucleotides, the CDR3 is TGTGCCAGCAGCCCGGTGCGCCGGAGACTGAACACTGAAGCTTTCTTT. This translates into CASSPVRRRLNTEAFF.

The chain is built from TRBV28 and TRBJ1-3; D is unresolved. V lost 3 bases and J 0 bases, leaving 3 bases between the germline ends. CDR1 is MDHEN, CDR2 SYDVKM, per germline. This CDR3 spans 13 amino acids. The CDR3 loop is CASSFRSGNTIYF. The CDR3 DNA sequence: TGTGCCAGCAGTTTTCGCTCTGGAAACACCATATATTTT.

The CDR3: CASSQDFGGQWLSGNTIYF. CDR3 DNA sequence: TGTGCCAGCAGCCAAGATTTCGGTGGACAGTGGCTCTCTGGAAACACCATATATTTT. V is TRBV14 and J is TRBJ1-3; weak D call: TRBD1 (6 bases). Germline values: CDR1 SGHDN, CDR2 FVKESK. The CDR3 loop spans 19 amino acids. The V end lost 0 bases, the J end lost 0 bases, and 18 bases lay between the germline ends.

This chain uses TRBV28 with TRBJ1-2; D unclear. CDR3 length: 15 amino acids. V was clipped by 11 bases and J by 0 bases, with 19 bases between them. Looked up from germline, CDR1 is MDHEN and CDR2 is SYDVKM. The CDR3 sequence is CAVPAKRATNYGYTF. CDR3 bases: TGTGCCGTCCCGGCAAAGAGGGCAACTAACTATGGCTACACCTTC.

The CDR3, as DNA: TGCGCCAGCAGTGTTTTTCGGACAGGGGGAATTGGCTACACCTTC. The encoded protein is CASSVFRTGGIGYTF. The V gene is TRBV10-2, the J gene TRBJ1-2; 10 nucleotides align to TRBD1. J gave up 7 bases and V 4 bases, and 9 bases lay outside the gene matches. Germline loops: CDR1 WSHSY, CDR2 SAAADI. The CDR3 contains 15 residues.

The chain's CDR3 is CASSVFLGQGAMNEQYF. For the CDR3, the DNA is TGTGCCAGCAGCGTTTTCCTCGGACAGGGTGCCATGAACGAGCAGTACTTC. The chain employs TRBV9 and TRBJ2-7; 8 nucleotides agree with TRBD1. This CDR3 contains 17 residues. Per germline, CDR1 SGDLS and CDR2 YYNGEE. Trimming removed 2 bases from V and 5 bases from J; junction bases left unmatched: 15.

The chain has TRBV30 and TRBJ2-7; D remains ambiguous. Per germline, CDR1 GTSNPN and CDR2 SVGIG (reference sequence). There are 11 residues in the CDR3. Trimming took 8 bases from V and 3 from J, leaving 11 bases between them. The CDR3 sequence is CAGRYSYEQYF. The CDR3 coding sequence is TGTGCCGGGCGATACAGCTACGAGCAGTACTTC.

The chain is built from TRBV6-2 or TRBV6-3 and TRBJ1-1, with 7 bases fitting TRBD1. Germline loops: CDR1 MNHEY, CDR2 SVGEGT. J gave up 2 bases and V 2 bases, and 5 bases lay outside the gene matches. This CDR3 spans 15 amino acids. The CDR3 nucleotides read TGTGCCAGCAGTTACAATAGGGGGCGCAACACTGAAGCTTTCTTT. Its protein product is CASSYNRGRNTEAFF.

The gene calls are TRBV28 and TRBJ1-2; D gene unclear. With 2 bases removed from V and 4 bases from J, the gap between germline ends came to 11 bases. Looked up from germline, CDR1 is MDHEN and CDR2 is SYDVKM. The CDR3 has 14 residues. CDR3 in amino acids: CASSLDPGIYGYTF. CDR3 nucleotides: TGTGCCAGCAGTTTAGACCCGGGGATCTATGGCTACACCTTC.

The genes are TRBV6-4 and TRBJ2-1; 10 bases fit TRBD2. After removal of 6 bases from V and 6 bases from J, the junction contained 8 bases not matched to a gene. CDR3 size: 15 residues. CDR1 and CDR2 (germline): MRHNA, SNTAGT. CDR3 sequence: CASSHLAGEGNEQFF. The CDR3 DNA is TGTGCCAGCAGCCACCTAGCGGGAGAGGGCAATGAGCAGTTCTTC.

This clone occurred once. The same CDR3 is also encoded by other DNA sequences in this sample. This chain connects TRBV6-1 to TRBJ2-7; TRBD2 matches at 9 bases. Trimming took 2 bases from V and 1 from J; bases not matched to a gene: 3. The CDR3 is 15 amino acids. The V gene's germline CDR1 is MNHNS and CDR2 SASEGT. The CDR3 spells CASSEWRGGSYEQYF. As DNA, the CDR3 is TGTGCCAGCAGTGAATGGCGGGGGGGTTCCTACGAGCAGTACTTC.

This chain joins TRBV6-1 and TRBJ1-2, with 9 bases fitting TRBD1. V was pared by 3 bases and J by 4 bases, with 9 bases of the junction left unmatched. The germline CDR1 and CDR2 sequences are MNHNS and SASEGT. CDR3 length: 16 residues. The CDR3 here is CASSDSPGQGVYGYTF. CDR3 DNA sequence: TGTGCCAGCAGTGATAGCCCGGGACAGGGTGTCTATGGCTACACCTTC.

The rearrangement uses TRBV6-5 and TRBJ2-2; D possibly corresponds to TRBD2 (5 bases). The CDR3 is 13 residues long. In germline, CDR1 is MNHEY, CDR2 SVGAGI. Between the trimmed V and J ends, which lost 6 bases and 6 bases, there was a span of 11 bases. The CDR3 DNA reads TGTGCCAGCAGGACGGACTTGGCCGGGGAGCTGTTTTTT. It codes for CASRTDLAGELFF.

This clone was seen more than once but under ten times. CDR3 amino acids: CASSQDRGRETQYF. CDR3 bases: TGTGCCAGCAGCCAAGACAGGGGGCGAGAGACCCAGTACTTC. This sequence joins TRBV4-2 and TRBJ2-5, with 8 nucleotides matching TRBD1. J gave up 4 bases and V 0 bases, and 1 base lay outside the gene matches. CDR1 is LGHNA, CDR2 YNFKEQ, per germline. This CDR3 has 14 amino acids.

V gene TRBV30 combines with J gene TRBJ2-7, with D possibly TRBD2 on 6 matching bases. CDR1 is GTSNPN and CDR2 is SVGIG in the germline V gene (reference sequence). The CDR3 has 12 residues. CDR3 in amino acids: CCGARNGYEQYF. CDR3 nucleotide sequence: TGTTGCGGGGCCAGGAACGGGTACGAGCAGTACTTC.

This chain connects TRBV19 to TRBJ1-5; D is possibly TRBD1 (5 bases). V shed 3 bases and J shed 0 bases, with 15 bases lying between them. Germline V CDR1 and CDR2: LNHDA, SQIVND (reference sequence). The CDR3 spans 17 residues. The DNA for the CDR3 is TGTGCCAGTAGTATTACGGCGGGACGGAATAGCAATCAGCCCCAGCATTTT. It specifies CASSITAGRNSNQPQHF.

The chain couples TRBV11-3 to TRBJ1-4; D is unresolved. CDR3 length equals 13 residues. The germline gives CDR1 SGHNT, CDR2 YENEEA. The V end lost 2 bases, the J end lost 13 bases, and 14 bases lay between the germline ends. The CDR3 spells CASSLSPGRRLFF. CDR3 nucleotide sequence: TGTGCCAGCAGCTTATCTCCGGGGAGGCGACTGTTTTTT.